What follows are 28 T cell receptor beta chains derived from one specimen sequenced in a study of radiotherapy plus CTLA-4 blockade in lung cancer. Assay: immunoSEQ multiplex PCR; the TCRdb copy retains only in-frame clones and omits some. Of tens of thousands of clones listed, less than 85% are singletons. This specimen was peripheral blood, taken from a patient treated with radiotherapy plus ipilimumab. The receptors come from a human donor with non-small cell lung cancer who had stable disease on radiotherapy plus ipilimumab.

The V gene is TRBV27, the J gene TRBJ1-1, with D maybe TRBD1 (5 bases). Deletions cut 5 bases from V and 4 bases from J, with 20 bases between. The CDR3 contains 16 residues. CDR1 and CDR2 from the germline V gene are MNHEY and SMNVEV (reference sequence). CDR3 loop: CASSPRARGFGTEAFF. The CDR3 nucleotides read TGTGCCAGCAGTCCGCGGGCCCGGGGGTTCGGCACTGAAGCTTTCTTT.

The V call is TRBV30, the J call TRBJ1-2, with 7 bases lining up with TRBD1. CDR1 GTSNPN and CDR2 SVGIG come from the germline V gene (reference sequence). The CDR3 has 16 residues. The V gene end was trimmed by 3 bases and the J gene end by 2 bases; junction bases not matched to a gene: 12. The chain's CDR3 is CAWSGLYRGPNYGYTF. Written as DNA, the CDR3 is TGTGCCTGGAGCGGACTTTACAGGGGCCCGAACTATGGCTACACCTTC.

CDR3 nucleotides: TGTGCCAGCAGCCTACAGGTGGGGTTTGGAGAGACCCAGTACTTC. Its translation is CASSLQVGFGETQYF. The rearrangement links TRBV7-2 to TRBJ2-5, with TRBD1 as a possible D gene (5 bases). Per the germline V gene, CDR1 is SGHTA and CDR2 is FQGNSA. Trimming pared 5 bases from V and 4 bases from J, leaving 17 bases between. This CDR3 is 15 amino acids long.

This clone was seen only once. The rearrangement uses TRBV30 and TRBJ1-3; no firm D call. Germline loops: CDR1 GTSNPN, CDR2 SVGIG (reference sequence). V lost 8 bases, J lost 0 bases, and 8 bases lay in between. The CDR3 sequence is 12 residues long. The CDR3: CALGDSGNTIYF. As DNA, the CDR3 is TGTGCCCTTGGGGACTCTGGAAACACCATATATTTT. The full variable domain, its missing parts supplied by reference TRBV30 and TRBJ1-3, is SQTIHQWPATLVQPVGSPLSLECTVEGTSNPNLYWYRQAAGRGLQLLFYSVGIGQISSEVPQNLSASRPQDRQFILSSKKLLLSDSGFYLCALGDSGNTIYFGEGSWLTVV.

The J gene is TRBJ2-3, the V gene TRBV9; D gene unclear. The CDR3 is 17 residues long. Trimming took 0 bases from V and 2 from J, leaving 16 bases between them. Germline CDR1 and CDR2: SGDLS and YYNGEE. The CDR3 reads CASSVGRAGWDTDTQYF. The CDR3 bases are TGTGCCAGCAGCGTAGGACGAGCAGGTTGGGACACAGATACGCAGTATTTT.

This clone showed up just a few times. The rearrangement uses TRBV6-1 and TRBJ2-2; TRBD1 is a possible D gene (5 bases). Germline CDR1 and CDR2: MNHNS and SASEGT. V dropped 6 bases and J dropped 5 bases, with 13 bases sitting between them. The CDR3 covers 14 residues. CDR3 loop: CASSLGEQTGELFF. DNA for the CDR3: TGTGCCAGCAGCCTAGGGGAACAGACCGGGGAGCTGTTTTTT.

J is TRBJ1-4 and V is TRBV9; TRBD1 agrees at 7 bases. J lost 7 bases, V lost 4 bases, and 7 bases had no gene match. Germline values: CDR1 SGDLS, CDR2 YYNGEE. CDR3 size: 14 residues. CDR3 bases: TGTGCCAGCAGCTTAGACAGGGCCGGTGAAAAACTGTTTTTT. It yields the protein CASSLDRAGEKLFF.

About this clone: The CDR3 carries no conserved terminal phenylalanine or tryptophan, so it likely arises from a read error. DNA of the CDR3: TGTGCCAGCAGGTTGGACAACGCCGCTAACTATGGCTACACCCTC. Amino acid sequence: CASRLDNAANYGYTL. The chain couples TRBV6-5 to TRBJ1-2, with D possibly being TRBD1 (5 bases). The CDR3 is made up of 15 amino acids. Trimming removed 6 bases at V and 0 bases at J, with 14 bases between. From germline, CDR1 is MNHEY and CDR2 SVGAGI.

The chain has TRBV5-1 and TRBJ1-5; the match to TRBD1 covers 9 bases. V lost 4 bases to trimming and J lost 1 base; unmatched junction nucleotides: 6. CDR1 is SGHRS and CDR2 is YFSETQ in the germline V gene. This CDR3 is 16 amino acids long. The CDR3: CASSPLGQGSNQPQHF. The DNA of the CDR3 is TGCGCCAGCAGCCCTTTGGGACAGGGAAGCAATCAGCCCCAGCATTTT.

V is TRBV28 and J is TRBJ2-3; D not resolved. Trimming shortened V by 3 bases and J by 4 bases, and 5 bases separated the two germline ends. Germline CDR1 is MDHEN and CDR2 is SYDVKM. The CDR3 contains 12 residues. CDR3 DNA sequence: TGTGCCAGCAGTTTTTACGCAGATACGCAGTATTTT. This encodes CASSFYADTQYF.

This chain uses TRBV4-2 with TRBJ1-4; D is unclear. Trimming removed 1 base at V and 10 bases at J, with 10 bases between. CDR1 and CDR2 from the germline V gene are LGHNA and YNFKEQ. The CDR3 contains 13 residues. The CDR3 region has the DNA TGTGCCAGCAGCCAAGTAGGGCTGGGAAAACTGTTTTTT. It yields the protein CASSQVGLGKLFF.

The gene calls are TRBV6-5 and TRBJ2-7; TRBD2 matches 8 bases. The germline V gene encodes CDR1 MNHEY and CDR2 SVGAGI. Germline trimming cut 7 bases from V and 3 bases from J; bases unmatched to any gene: 5. The CDR3 is 13 residues long. CDR3 nucleotide sequence: TGTGCCAGCAAGGGAAGCGGGGGCTACGAGCAGTACGTC. Protein product: CASKGSGGYEQYV.

The chain links TRBV25-1 to TRBJ1-2, with D perhaps TRBD1 (6 bases). The CDR3 runs to 15 residues. CDR1 is MGHDK, CDR2 SYGVNS, per germline. Trimming took off 2 bases at V and 4 bases at J, with 14 bases between the two ends. DNA of the CDR3: TGTGCCAGCAGTGAAAATCGGGGGCATAGCTATGGCTACACCTTC. This gives the protein CASSENRGHSYGYTF.

J is TRBJ1-1 and V is TRBV5-1; D might be TRBD1 (6 bases). Germline values: CDR1 SGHRS, CDR2 YFSETQ. CDR3 size: 16 residues. Trimming stripped 1 base from V and 1 base from J, with 14 bases between. CDR3 DNA: TGCGCCAGCAGCTTGTATGGGGGGCTACCGAACACTGAAGCTTTCTTT. This encodes CASSLYGGLPNTEAFF.

The rearrangement uses TRBV27 and TRBJ2-1; D gene unclear. Trimming took 3 bases from V and 5 from J, leaving 17 bases between them. The CDR3 length is 16 residues. Looked up from germline, CDR1 is MNHEY and CDR2 is SMNVEV (reference sequence). The CDR3 nucleotides are TGTGCCAGCAGTTTGCCCCCGAGGCTAGGAGACAATGAGCAGTTCTTC. It specifies CASSLPPRLGDNEQFF.

The rearrangement uses TRBV11-2 and TRBJ1-2; no reliable D call. Trimming took 1 base from V and 8 from J, leaving 26 bases between them. The CDR3 length is 18 residues. Germline CDR1 is SGHAT and CDR2 is FQNNGV. CDR3 DNA sequence: TGTGCCAGCAGCTTAGGGGCGTTGCTGGGTCTCACGGGAAAAGGCTACACCTTC. Protein: CASSLGALLGLTGKGYTF.

The chain carries TRBV7-8 and TRBJ2-3, with D unclear. The CDR3 has 13 amino acids. CDR1 is SGHVS, CDR2 FQNEAQ, per germline. V lost 8 bases and J 4 bases, leaving 13 bases between the germline ends. The CDR3 reads CASPSYRADTQYF. CDR3 bases: TGTGCCAGCCCGTCTTACCGGGCAGATACGCAGTATTTT.

This sequence joins TRBV6-5 and TRBJ1-2; 7 bases map to TRBD1. This CDR3 has 13 residues. Germline CDR1 and CDR2: MNHEY and SVGAGI. J lost 6 bases, V lost 7 bases, and 8 bases had no gene match. Written as DNA, the CDR3 is TGTGCCAGCACCATGATGGGACAGAATGGCTACACCTTC. Translated, it gives CASTMMGQNGYTF.

The rearrangement joins TRBV18 to TRBJ1-1, with D tentatively TRBD1 (6 bases). Looked up from germline, CDR1 is KGHSH and CDR2 is LQKENI. The V end was cut by 2 bases, the J end by 5 bases, with 12 bases between. This CDR3 is built from 14 residues. The CDR3 sequence is CASSPDGGGTEAFF. CDR3 nucleotide sequence: TGTGCCAGCTCACCAGATGGAGGGGGAACTGAAGCTTTCTTT.

V usage is TRBV27 and J usage is TRBJ1-1; D not certain. The CDR3 runs 15 residues. The ends were cut back, 3 bases at V and 5 bases at J, with 16 bases in the middle. Germline CDR1 is MNHEY and CDR2 is SMNVEV (reference sequence). The CDR3 DNA sequence: TGTGCCAGCAGTTTCCGTTTGGGCCCGGAGACTGAAGCTTTCTTT. Residues: CASSFRLGPETEAFF.

CDR3 region: CASSQEVNTEAFF. The CDR3 DNA is TGCGCCAGCAGCCAAGAGGTGAACACTGAAGCTTTCTTT. The chain has TRBV4-3 and TRBJ1-1; the D is unclear. The V and J ends lost 0 bases and 0 bases respectively, with 2 bases between them. CDR1 and CDR2 (germline): LGHNA, YSLEER. This CDR3 is built from 13 residues.

V is TRBV30 and J is TRBJ1-5; no reliable D call. Germline V gene data show CDR1 as GTSNPN and CDR2 as SVGIG (reference sequence). This CDR3 has 13 amino acids. The V and J ends lost 1 base and 0 bases respectively, with 4 bases between them. CDR3 residues: CAWSGGSNQPQHF. The CDR3 region has the DNA TGTGCCTGGAGTGGGGGTAGCAATCAGCCCCAGCATTTT. The full variable domain, rest sourced from reference TRBV30 and TRBJ1-5, is SQTIHQWPATLVQPVGSPLSLECTVEGTSNPNLYWYRQAAGRGLQLLFYSVGIGQISSEVPQNLSASRPQDRQFILSSKKLLLSDSGFYLCAWSGGSNQPQHFGDGTRLSIL.

This chain connects TRBV19 to TRBJ1-2; no clear D. Trimming took 4 bases from V and 0 from J, leaving 9 bases between them. The CDR3 covers 14 residues. In germline, CDR1 is LNHDA, CDR2 SQIVND (reference sequence). Here the CDR3 reads CASSTATPNYGYTF. The CDR3 DNA sequence: TGTGCCAGTAGTACAGCCACTCCTAACTATGGCTACACCTTC.

This chain connects TRBV28 to TRBJ1-1; D ambiguous. Between the trimmed V and J ends, which lost 3 bases and 1 base, there was a span of 6 bases. There are 13 residues in the CDR3. The V gene's germline CDR1 is MDHEN and CDR2 SYDVKM. CDR3 bases: TGTGCCAGCAGTTTTAACAGGAACACTGAAGCTTTCTTT. Protein sequence: CASSFNRNTEAFF.

This clone was seen a few times. The genes are TRBV4-1 and TRBJ2-4, with D possibly being TRBD2 (7 bases). Trimming stripped 1 base from V and 14 bases from J, with 21 bases between. CDR1 is MGHRA, CDR2 YSYEKL, per germline. CDR3 length equals 15 residues. CDR3 sequence (DNA): TGCGCCAGCAGCCAAGTACAAGGGGGGGTTATATGGAAGTACTTC. Translated, it gives CASSQVQGGVIWKYF.

The V and J genes are TRBV18 and TRBJ1-2; TRBD1 matches 10 bases. CDR1 KGHSH and CDR2 LQKENI come from the germline V gene. This CDR3 contains 14 residues. Trimming took 7 bases from V and 4 from J; bases not matched to a gene: 6. The CDR3 protein is CASYLGTGAYGYTF. CDR3 nucleotides: TGTGCCAGCTACCTGGGGACAGGGGCCTATGGCTACACCTTC.

In this sample, this clone turned up once. This chain uses TRBV4-3 with TRBJ2-2; D is undetermined. Germline-derived CDR1 and CDR2 are LGHNA and YSLEER. The CDR3 length is 14 residues. Between the trimmed V and J ends, which lost 1 base and 1 base, there was a span of 4 bases. Written as DNA, the CDR3 is TGCGCCAGCAGCCAAGTAAGGAACACCGGGGAGCTGTTTTTT. It codes for CASSQVRNTGELFF.

This rearrangement joins TRBV10-1 to TRBJ2-7; tentative D call: TRBD1 (6 bases). CDR1 is WNHNN and CDR2 is SYGVQD in the germline V gene (reference sequence). CDR3 length: 15 residues. V lost 3 bases to trimming and J lost 6 bases, with 18 bases between them. The CDR3 spells CASSDPSGQTFEQYF. The CDR3 region has the DNA TGCGCCAGCAGTGACCCCTCGGGACAAACCTTCGAGCAGTACTTC.